The present TCR beta chain was sequenced within a study of cytomegalovirus exposure and HLA in healthy donors. Study-level findings and limits: A few CMV-associated chains proved CMV antigen-specific in vitro.

Regarding this clone: As yet, its antigen is unknown.

The germline V gene has CDR1 LGHNT and CDR2 FRNRAP. CDR3 size: 13 residues. V lost 6 bases and J lost 4, with 11 bases in between. PCR employed 60 Vbeta and 13 Jbeta primers. This table comes from immunoSEQ multiplex PCR, and its TCRdb copy is limited to in-frame clones, with some not included. In the table there are fewer than 200,000 clones, around 85% of which are singletons. This chain connects TRBV12-5 to TRBJ2-3; a weak D match, TRBD1 (5 bases). The source material was PBMCs. The origin of this receptor is a middle-aged man in good health and CMV-seronegative. The CDR3 loop reads CASGIPRADTQYF. In DNA form, the CDR3 reads TGTGCTAGTGGAATCCCCAGGGCAGATACGCAGTATTTT.